One and the same sample provided the 17 T cell receptor beta chains below, sequenced in a study of OX40 agonist ivuxolimab in advanced cancers. Data came from immunoSEQ multiplex PCR; TCRdb stores just in-frame clones and leaves some out. Of about 18,000 clones in the sample, approximately 85% are singletons; the top ten hold 60% to 65%. The source material was CD4+ or CD8+ T cells sorted from blood, sampled in a trial of the OX40 agonist ivuxolimab. The receptors originated from an adult with an advanced solid tumor such as melanoma, head and neck, liver or kidney cancer.

The rearrangement uses TRBV13 and TRBJ2-7, with a possible D match to TRBD2 (5 bases). The V and J ends lost 3 bases and 7 bases respectively, with 25 bases between them. CDR1 is PRHDT and CDR2 is FYEKMQ in the germline V gene (reference sequence). There are 17 residues in the CDR3. In DNA form, the CDR3 reads TGTGCCAGCAGCTTGGGGTATTCGGACGGGCCCTCGGGGGAGCAGTACTTC. Its protein is CASSLGYSDGPSGEQYF.

This clone was picked up many times. The V gene is TRBV30, the J gene TRBJ1-1; possibly TRBD1 for D (5 bases). Germline CDR1 is GTSNPN and CDR2 is SVGIG (reference sequence). CDR3 length equals 12 residues. The V end was cut by 5 bases, the J end by 3 bases, with 10 bases between. CDR3 DNA: TGTGCCTGGGCAGGGATTTACACTGAAGCTTTCTTT. Amino acids: CAWAGIYTEAFF. Full variable domain (rest looked up from reference TRBV30 and TRBJ1-1): SQTIHQWPATLVQPVGSPLSLECTVEGTSNPNLYWYRQAAGRGLQLLFYSVGIGQISSEVPQNLSASRPQDRQFILSSKKLLLSDSGFYLCAWAGIYTEAFFGQGTRLTVV.

The V call is TRBV9, the J call TRBJ1-3; D unclear. The V end lost 0 bases, the J end lost 2 bases, and 12 bases lay between the germline ends. CDR3 length: 16 amino acids. From germline, CDR1 is SGDLS and CDR2 YYNGEE. The CDR3 sequence is CASSVAATGAGNTIYF. In DNA, the CDR3 is TGTGCCAGCAGCGTAGCCGCTACCGGGGCTGGAAACACCATATATTTT.

This chain links TRBV5-4 with TRBJ2-2, with a weak D call TRBD2 (5 bases). V lost 5 bases to trimming and J lost 0 bases, with 14 bases between them. The germline V gene has CDR1 SGHNT and CDR2 YYREEE (reference sequence). This CDR3 has 16 amino acids. In nucleotides, the CDR3 is TGTGCCAGCAGTTTCGGGCTAGCAGCGAACACCGGGGAGCTGTTTTTT. It encodes CASSFGLAANTGELFF.

The V call is TRBV27, the J call TRBJ2-1; 15 bases are a match to TRBD2. The CDR3 runs 14 residues. J gave up 9 bases and V 9 bases, and 6 bases lay outside the gene matches. Germline lookup yields CDR1 MNHEY and CDR2 SMNVEV (reference sequence). CDR3 nucleotide sequence: TGTGCCAGTGGACTAGCGGGGGGGCTTAGTGAGCAGTTCTTC. Residues: CASGLAGGLSEQFF.

The J gene is TRBJ2-7, the V gene TRBV30; D is undetermined. The CDR3 runs 11 residues. V lost 5 bases and J 12 bases, leaving 17 bases between the germline ends. CDR1 and CDR2 from the germline V gene are GTSNPN and SVGIG (reference sequence). The CDR3 region is CAWGPVEGSYF. Here the CDR3 DNA reads TGTGCCTGGGGGCCGGTGGAAGGGTCGTACTTC. The whole variable domain, remainder taken from reference TRBV30 and TRBJ2-7, is SQTIHQWPATLVQPVGSPLSLECTVEGTSNPNLYWYRQAAGRGLQLLFYSVGIGQISSEVPQNLSASRPQDRQFILSSKKLLLSDSGFYLCAWGPVEGSYFGPGTRLTVT.

V usage is TRBV4-1 and J usage is TRBJ2-1, with TRBD2 identical over 9 bases. This CDR3 has 15 residues. V lost 0 bases, J lost 6 bases, and 3 bases stayed unmatched. The germline gives CDR1 MGHRA, CDR2 YSYEKL. The CDR3 here is CASSQEIAGVNEQFF. DNA for the CDR3: TGCGCCAGCAGCCAAGAAATAGCGGGAGTCAATGAGCAGTTCTTC.

The J gene is TRBJ2-1, the V gene TRBV19, with TRBD1 matching over 7 bases. V dropped 6 bases and J dropped 4; count of bases not matched to a gene: 6. CDR3 size: 14 residues. The V gene's germline CDR1 is LNHDA and CDR2 SQIVND (reference sequence). The CDR3 sequence is CASSPGQYYNEQFF. In DNA form, the CDR3 reads TGTGCCAGTAGCCCGGGACAGTATTACAATGAGCAGTTCTTC.

This clone is medium-sized in the sample. The rearrangement uses TRBV2 and TRBJ2-7, with D perhaps given as TRBD1 or TRBD2 (5 bases each). V dropped 7 bases and J dropped 5 bases, with 12 bases sitting between them. This CDR3 comprises 12 residues. Germline CDR1 SNHLY, CDR2 FYNNEI. The CDR3, as DNA: TGTGCCAGCACTTGGGGGATGAACGAGCAGTACTTC. It is translated as CASTWGMNEQYF.

The chain combines TRBV27 with TRBJ1-2; D might be TRBD1 (6 bases). This CDR3 is 14 amino acids long. The V gene's germline CDR1 is MNHEY and CDR2 SMNVEV (reference sequence). V lost 3 bases and J 4 bases, leaving 12 bases between the germline ends. The CDR3 coding sequence is TGTGCCAGCAGTTTCACGACAGGTGGCTATGGCTACACCTTC. Protein: CASSFTTGGYGYTF.

The chain couples TRBV27 to TRBJ2-7, with TRBD2 as a possible D gene (5 bases). This CDR3 has 14 amino acids. Germline loops: CDR1 MNHEY, CDR2 SMNVEV (reference sequence). V was pared by 8 bases and J by 2 bases, with 16 bases between. CDR3 residues: CASADDYKPYEQYF. CDR3 nucleotides: TGTGCCAGCGCTGACGACTATAAACCCTACGAGCAGTACTTC.

The V and J genes are TRBV6-5 and TRBJ2-2, with D possibly TRBD1 on 6 matching bases. V was trimmed by 2 bases and J by 4 bases, leaving 14 bases between them. The CDR3 loop spans 16 amino acids. CDR1 and CDR2 (germline): MNHEY, SVGAGI. The CDR3: CASSYTPTGFTGELFF. CDR3 sequence (DNA): TGTGCCAGCAGTTACACCCCGACAGGATTCACCGGGGAGCTGTTTTTT.

The chain recombines TRBV18 with TRBJ1-2; D possibly corresponds to TRBD1 (5 bases). CDR1 KGHSH and CDR2 LQKENI come from the germline V gene. The CDR3 is made up of 14 amino acids. Trimming cost V 0 bases and J 8 bases, with 13 bases left between them. The CDR3 DNA reads TGTGCCAGCTCACCACCGGGGACCCCGGACGGCTACACCTTC. Its protein is CASSPPGTPDGYTF.

V and J are TRBV19 and TRBJ1-6; D is undetermined. Trimming cost V 7 bases and J 2 bases, with 21 bases left between them. The germline V gene encodes CDR1 LNHDA and CDR2 SQIVND (reference sequence). This CDR3 is built from 18 residues. This CDR3 is CASTSTSGGEAYNSPLHF. CDR3 bases: TGTGCCAGTACCTCAACCTCGGGTGGGGAGGCCTATAATTCACCCCTCCACTTT.

J is TRBJ1-1 and V is TRBV19; D possibly corresponds to TRBD1 (5 bases). CDR3 length: 13 amino acids. V lost 3 bases and J lost 4, with 9 bases in between. Germline CDR1 reads LNHDA; CDR2 reads SQIVND (reference sequence). Here the CDR3 DNA reads TGTGCCAGTAGTATGGGGGGAGGCACTGAAGCTTTCTTT. Amino acid sequence: CASSMGGGTEAFF.

In DNA form, the CDR3 reads TGTGCCAGTAGTATAGATCCGGGCGGGGAGCTGTTTTTT. Translated: CASSIDPGGELFF. The chain links TRBV19 to TRBJ2-2; D call uncertain. V was shortened by 0 bases and J by 7 bases, with 6 bases between the two germline ends. The germline V gene has CDR1 LNHDA and CDR2 SQIVND (reference sequence). This CDR3 contains 13 residues. Full variable domain (remainder filled in from reference TRBV19 and TRBJ2-2): DGGITQSPKYLFRKEGQNVTLSCEQNLNHDAMYWYRQDPGQGLRLIYYSQIVNDFQKGDIAEGYSVSREKKESFPLTVTSAQKNPTAFYLCASSIDPGGELFFGEGSRLTVL.

The CDR3 sequence is CASSMGTGPYGYTF. The CDR3 bases are TGTGCCAGTAGTATGGGGACCGGCCCTTATGGCTACACCTTC. The chain recombines TRBV19 with TRBJ1-2; maybe TRBD1 (5 bases). V dropped 3 bases and J dropped 5 bases, with 13 bases sitting between them. The CDR3 has 14 amino acids. CDR1 LNHDA and CDR2 SQIVND come from the germline V gene (reference sequence).